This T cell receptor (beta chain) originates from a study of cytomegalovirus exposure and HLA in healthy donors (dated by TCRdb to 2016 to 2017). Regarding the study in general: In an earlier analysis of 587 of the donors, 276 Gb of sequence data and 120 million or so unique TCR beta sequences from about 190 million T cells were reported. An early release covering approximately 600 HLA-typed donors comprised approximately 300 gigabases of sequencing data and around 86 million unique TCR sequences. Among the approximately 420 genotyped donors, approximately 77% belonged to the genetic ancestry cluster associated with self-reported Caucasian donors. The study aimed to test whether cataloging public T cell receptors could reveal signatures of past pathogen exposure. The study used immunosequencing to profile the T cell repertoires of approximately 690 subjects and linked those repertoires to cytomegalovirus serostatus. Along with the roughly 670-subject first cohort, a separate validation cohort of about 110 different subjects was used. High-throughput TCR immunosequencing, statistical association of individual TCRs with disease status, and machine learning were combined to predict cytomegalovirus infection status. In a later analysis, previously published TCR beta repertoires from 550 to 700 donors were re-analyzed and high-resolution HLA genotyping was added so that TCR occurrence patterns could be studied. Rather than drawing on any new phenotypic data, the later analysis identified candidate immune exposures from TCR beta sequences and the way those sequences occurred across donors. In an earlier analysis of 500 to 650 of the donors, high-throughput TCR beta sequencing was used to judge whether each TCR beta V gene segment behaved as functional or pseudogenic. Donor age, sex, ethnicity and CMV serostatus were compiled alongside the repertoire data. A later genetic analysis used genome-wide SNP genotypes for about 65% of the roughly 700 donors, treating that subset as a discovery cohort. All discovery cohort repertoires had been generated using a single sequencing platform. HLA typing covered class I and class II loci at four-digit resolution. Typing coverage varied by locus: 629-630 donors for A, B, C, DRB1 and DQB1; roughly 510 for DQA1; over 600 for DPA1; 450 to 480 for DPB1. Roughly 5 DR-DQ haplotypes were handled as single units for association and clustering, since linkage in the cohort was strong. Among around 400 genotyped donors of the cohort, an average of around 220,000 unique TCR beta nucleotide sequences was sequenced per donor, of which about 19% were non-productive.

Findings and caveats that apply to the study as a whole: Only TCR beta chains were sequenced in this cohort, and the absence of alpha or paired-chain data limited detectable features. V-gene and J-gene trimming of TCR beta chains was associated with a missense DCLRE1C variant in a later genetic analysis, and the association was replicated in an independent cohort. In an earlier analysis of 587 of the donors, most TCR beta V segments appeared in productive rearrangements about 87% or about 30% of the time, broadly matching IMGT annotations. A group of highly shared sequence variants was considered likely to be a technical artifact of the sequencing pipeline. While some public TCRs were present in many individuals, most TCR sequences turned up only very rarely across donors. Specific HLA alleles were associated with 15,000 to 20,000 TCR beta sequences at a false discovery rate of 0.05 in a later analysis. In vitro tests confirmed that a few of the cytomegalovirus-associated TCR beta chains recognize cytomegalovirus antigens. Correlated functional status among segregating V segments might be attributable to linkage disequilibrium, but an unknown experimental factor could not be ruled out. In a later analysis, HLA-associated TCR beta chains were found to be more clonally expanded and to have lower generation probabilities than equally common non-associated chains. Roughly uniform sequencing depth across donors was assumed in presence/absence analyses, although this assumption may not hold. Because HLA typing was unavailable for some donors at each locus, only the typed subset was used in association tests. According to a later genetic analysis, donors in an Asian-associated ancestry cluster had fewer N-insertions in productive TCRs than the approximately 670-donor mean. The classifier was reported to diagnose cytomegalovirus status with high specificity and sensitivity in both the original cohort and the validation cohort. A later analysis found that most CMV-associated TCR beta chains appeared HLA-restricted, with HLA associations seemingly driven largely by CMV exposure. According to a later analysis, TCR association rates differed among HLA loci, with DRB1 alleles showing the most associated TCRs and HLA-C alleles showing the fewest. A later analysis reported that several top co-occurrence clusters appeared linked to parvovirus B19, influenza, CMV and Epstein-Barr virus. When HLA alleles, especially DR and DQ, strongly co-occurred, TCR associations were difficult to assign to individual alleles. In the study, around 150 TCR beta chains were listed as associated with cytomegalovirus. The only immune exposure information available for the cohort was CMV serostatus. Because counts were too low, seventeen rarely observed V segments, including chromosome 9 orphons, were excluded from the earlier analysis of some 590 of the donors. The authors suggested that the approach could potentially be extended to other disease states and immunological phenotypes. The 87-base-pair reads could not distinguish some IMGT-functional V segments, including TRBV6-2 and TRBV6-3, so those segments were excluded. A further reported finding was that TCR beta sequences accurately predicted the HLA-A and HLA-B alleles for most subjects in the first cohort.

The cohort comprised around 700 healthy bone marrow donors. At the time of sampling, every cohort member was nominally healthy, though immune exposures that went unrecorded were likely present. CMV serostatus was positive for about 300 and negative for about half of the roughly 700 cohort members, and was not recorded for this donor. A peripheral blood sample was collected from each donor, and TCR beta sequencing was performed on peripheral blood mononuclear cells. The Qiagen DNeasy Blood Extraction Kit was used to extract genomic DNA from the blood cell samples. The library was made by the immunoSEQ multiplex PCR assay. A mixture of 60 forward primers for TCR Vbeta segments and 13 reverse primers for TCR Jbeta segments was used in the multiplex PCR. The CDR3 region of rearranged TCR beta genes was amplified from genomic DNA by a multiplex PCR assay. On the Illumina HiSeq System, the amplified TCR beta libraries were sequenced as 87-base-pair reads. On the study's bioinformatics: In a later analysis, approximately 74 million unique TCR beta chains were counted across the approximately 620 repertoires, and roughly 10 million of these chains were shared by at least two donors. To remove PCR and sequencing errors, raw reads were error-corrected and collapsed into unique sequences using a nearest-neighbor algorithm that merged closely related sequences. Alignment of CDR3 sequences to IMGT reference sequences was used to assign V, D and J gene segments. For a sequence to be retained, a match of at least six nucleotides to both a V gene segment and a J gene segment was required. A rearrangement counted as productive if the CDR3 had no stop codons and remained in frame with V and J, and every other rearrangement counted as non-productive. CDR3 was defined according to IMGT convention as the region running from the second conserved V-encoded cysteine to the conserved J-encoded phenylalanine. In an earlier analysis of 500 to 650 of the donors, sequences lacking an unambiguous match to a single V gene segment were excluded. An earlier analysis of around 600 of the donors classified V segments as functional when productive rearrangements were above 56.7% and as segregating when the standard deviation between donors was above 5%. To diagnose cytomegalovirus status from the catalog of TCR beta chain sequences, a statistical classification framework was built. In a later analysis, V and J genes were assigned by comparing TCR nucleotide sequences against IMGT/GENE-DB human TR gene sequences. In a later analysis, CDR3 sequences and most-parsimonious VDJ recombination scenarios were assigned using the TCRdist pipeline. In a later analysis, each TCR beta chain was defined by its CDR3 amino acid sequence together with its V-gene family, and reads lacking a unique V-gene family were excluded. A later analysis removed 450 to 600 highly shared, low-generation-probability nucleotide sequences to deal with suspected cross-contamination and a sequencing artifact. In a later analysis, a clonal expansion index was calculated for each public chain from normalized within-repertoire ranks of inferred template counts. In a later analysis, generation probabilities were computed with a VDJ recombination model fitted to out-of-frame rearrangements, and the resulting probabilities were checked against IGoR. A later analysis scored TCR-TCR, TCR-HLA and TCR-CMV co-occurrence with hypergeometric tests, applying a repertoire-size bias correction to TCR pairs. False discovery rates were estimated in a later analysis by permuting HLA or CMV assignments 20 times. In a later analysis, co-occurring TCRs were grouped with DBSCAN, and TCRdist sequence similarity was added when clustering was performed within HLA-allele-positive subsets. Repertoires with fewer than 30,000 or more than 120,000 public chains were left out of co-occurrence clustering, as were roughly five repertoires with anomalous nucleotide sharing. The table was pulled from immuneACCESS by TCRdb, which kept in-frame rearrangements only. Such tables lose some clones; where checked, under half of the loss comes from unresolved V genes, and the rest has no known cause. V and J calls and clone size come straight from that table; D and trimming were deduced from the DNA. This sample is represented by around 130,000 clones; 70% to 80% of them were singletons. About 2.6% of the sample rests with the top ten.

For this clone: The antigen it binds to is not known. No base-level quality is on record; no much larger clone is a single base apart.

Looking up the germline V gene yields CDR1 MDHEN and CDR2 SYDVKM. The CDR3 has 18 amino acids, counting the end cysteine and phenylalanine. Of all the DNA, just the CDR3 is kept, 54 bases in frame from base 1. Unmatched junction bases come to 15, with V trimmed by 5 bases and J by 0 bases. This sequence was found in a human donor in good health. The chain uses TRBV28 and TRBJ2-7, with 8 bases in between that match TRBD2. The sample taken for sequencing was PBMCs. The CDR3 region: CASSPIPRGGLASYEQYF. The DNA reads TGTGCCAGCAGTCCGATACCCCGGGGCGGACTAGCCTCCTACGAGCAGTACTTC.